The 8 T cell receptor beta chains in this list originate from one sample, sequenced in a study of technical replicates of blood from a handful of donors. Produced via immunoSEQ multiplex PCR; TCRdb's table is partial and in-frame only. The data hold more than 65,000 clones, with approximately 97% observed a single time. Sequencing was performed on T cells isolated from PBMCs. The receptors here all came from a human donor in good health.

This chain links TRBV5-5 with TRBJ2-7; 8 bases are shared with TRBD1. CDR1 and CDR2 from the germline V gene are SGHKS and YYEKEE (reference sequence). The CDR3 spans 15 residues. V shed 0 bases and J 4 bases; nucleotides not matched to a gene: 6. Here the CDR3 reads CASSLEGQGLYEQYF. Written as DNA, the CDR3 is TGTGCCAGCAGCTTGGAAGGACAGGGTTTGTACGAGCAGTACTTC.

The genes are TRBV6-4 and TRBJ1-1; TRBD1 might be the D (5 bases). Trimming pared 6 bases from V and 1 base from J, leaving 9 bases between. This CDR3 is built from 13 residues. Germline CDR1 MRHNA, CDR2 SNTAGT. The CDR3 DNA follows: TGTGCCAGCAGCGCCCAGGGGAACACTGAAGCTTTCTTT. Translating gives CASSAQGNTEAFF.

The chain uses TRBV9 and TRBJ2-7; 12 bases fit TRBD1. The V gene's germline CDR1 is SGDLS and CDR2 YYNGEE. V shed 3 bases, J shed 1 base, and the junction held 5 bases outside the gene matches. The CDR3 is made up of 16 amino acids. The CDR3 region is CASSAGGQGASYEQYF. CDR3 bases: TGTGCCAGCAGCGCCGGGGGACAGGGGGCATCCTACGAGCAGTACTTC.

CDR3 sequence: CASEEGGDAHEQYF. In DNA, the CDR3 is TGTGCCAGCGAAGAGGGAGGAGACGCCCACGAGCAGTACTTC. V and J are TRBV28 and TRBJ2-7; D perhaps matches TRBD2 (6 bases). With 8 bases removed from V and 5 bases from J, the gap between germline ends came to 19 bases. This CDR3 is 14 amino acids long. The germline CDR1 and CDR2 sequences are MDHEN and SYDVKM. The complete variable domain, with remaining parts taken from reference TRBV28 and TRBJ2-7, reads DVKVTQSSRYLVKRTGEKVFLECVQDMDHENMFWYRQDPGLGLRLIYFSYDVKMKEKGDIPEGYSVSREKKERFSLILESASTNQTSMYLCASEEGGDAHEQYFGPGTRLTVT.

This clone was counted a single time. V and J are TRBV5-1 and TRBJ1-1; D unresolved. Germline V CDR1 and CDR2: SGHRS, YFSETQ. V was shortened by 6 bases and J by 11 bases, with 23 bases between the two germline ends. CDR3 length equals 14 residues. CDR3 amino acids: CASTLGSGGAGAFF. The DNA of the CDR3 is TGCGCCAGCACCCTTGGGAGTGGTGGCGCGGGCGCTTTCTTT.

This sequence joins TRBV7-6 and TRBJ1-2, with D possibly matching TRBD1 (6 bases). Trimming shortened V by 3 bases and J by 8 bases, and 16 bases separated the two germline ends. The CDR3 runs 14 residues. Germline assignment: CDR1 SGHVS and CDR2 FNYEAQ. CDR3 amino acids: CASSLDPGVRGYTF. The DNA for the CDR3 is TGTGCCAGCAGCTTGGACCCAGGGGTGCGGGGCTACACCTTC.

The chain uses TRBV4-1 and TRBJ2-7; 12 bases are a match to TRBD1. V shed 6 bases and J 7 bases; nucleotides not matched to a gene: 10. CDR3 size: 15 residues. Germline lookup yields CDR1 MGHRA and CDR2 YSYEKL. The CDR3 protein is CASSYTRDRGQEQYF. As DNA, the CDR3 is TGCGCCAGCAGTTACACACGGGACAGGGGGCAAGAGCAGTACTTC.

This chain joins TRBV19 and TRBJ2-5; 9 bases align to TRBD1. The germline gives CDR1 LNHDA, CDR2 SQIVND (reference sequence). The CDR3 totals 15 residues. V was pared by 0 bases and J by 3 bases, with 2 bases of the junction left unmatched. This CDR3 is CASSIEGTGKETQYF. Written as DNA, the CDR3 is TGTGCCAGTAGTATAGAGGGGACAGGGAAAGAGACCCAGTACTTC.